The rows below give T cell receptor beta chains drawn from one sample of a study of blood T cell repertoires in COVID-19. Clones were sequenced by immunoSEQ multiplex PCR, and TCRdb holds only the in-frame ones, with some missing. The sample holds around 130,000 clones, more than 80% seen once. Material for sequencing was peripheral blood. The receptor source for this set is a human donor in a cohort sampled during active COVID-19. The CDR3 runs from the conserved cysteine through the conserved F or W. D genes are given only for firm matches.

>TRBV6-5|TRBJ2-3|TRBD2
TGTGCCAGCAGTTACGGGTCTGCGGGGGGGCAAGATACGCAGTATTTT
CASSYGSAGGQDTQYF
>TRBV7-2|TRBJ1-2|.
TGTGCCAGCAGCCTGAACTATGGCTACACCTTC
CASSLNYGYTF
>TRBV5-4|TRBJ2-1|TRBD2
TGTGCCAGCAGCTTTAATAGCGGGGGGAACAATGAGCAGTTCTTC
CASSFNSGGNNEQFF
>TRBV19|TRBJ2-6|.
TGTGCCAGTAGTAAGCCCCTAGGTGGGGCCAACGTCCTGACTTTC
CASSKPLGGANVLTF
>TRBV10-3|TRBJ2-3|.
TGTGCCATCAGTGACGGACAACCAGATACGCAGTATTTT
CAISDGQPDTQYF
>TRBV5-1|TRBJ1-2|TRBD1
TGCGCCAGCAGACTGGACGACAGGGGCTCGGGCGGCTACACCTTC
CASRLDDRGSGGYTF
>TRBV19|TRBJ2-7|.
TGTGCCAGTAGTATCCCAGGGTCCTACGAGCAGTACTTC
CASSIPGSYEQYF
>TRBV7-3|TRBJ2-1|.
TGTGCCAGCAGCTTAAGTCAGGTTAATGGTGAGCAGTTCTTC
CASSLSQVNGEQFF
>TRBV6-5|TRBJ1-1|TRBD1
TGTGCCAGCACGACAGGGGGTATCACTGAAGCTTTCTTT
CASTTGGITEAFF
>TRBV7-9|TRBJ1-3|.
TGTGCCAGCCAGAATCAGGGACACCGGTCTGGAAACACCATATATTTT
CASQNQGHRSGNTIYF
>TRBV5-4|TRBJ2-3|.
TGTGCCAGCAGCTTGCGGGATAGTCGGGGAGATACGCAGTATTTT
CASSLRDSRGDTQYF
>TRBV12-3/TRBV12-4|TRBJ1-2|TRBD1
TGTGCCAGCAGTTTTCACAGGGGCGGCTACACCTTC
CASSFHRGGYTF
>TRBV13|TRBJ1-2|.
TGTGCCAGCAGCTTACGAGGCCAGCTCAACGTGGGCTACACCTTC
CASSLRGQLNVGYTF
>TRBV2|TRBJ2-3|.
TGTGCCAGCAGTGGCGTGGCAGATACGCAGTATTTT
CASSGVADTQYF
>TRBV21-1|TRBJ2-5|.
TGTGCCAGCAGCAGAACAGTTGAATACCAAGAGACCCAGTACTTC
CASSRTVEYQETQYF